This is a list of T cell receptor beta chains from one sample in a study of brain T cells in children with intractable seizures. Clones were read by immunoSEQ multiplex PCR, and TCRdb kept only the in-frame ones, dropping some. The sample shows hundreds of thousands of clones, about 93% of them seen only once. The input for sequencing was peripheral blood, taken approximately 5 months after surgery. These receptors all come from a boy under two years old with tuberous sclerosis and intractable seizures. The CDR3 runs from the conserved cysteine through the conserved F or W. A D gene is named only where the DNA matches it firmly. Clone size, where shown, is once, few, many, or a class for clones that have expanded.

>NA|TRBV7-9|NA|TRBJ1-6
CASSRDPLESPLHF
TGTGCCAGCAGCCGAGACCCACTTGAATCACCCCTCCACTTT
>NA|TRBV27|NA|TRBJ1-1
CASRITGENTEAFF
TGTGCCAGCAGGATCACCGGGGAAAACACTGAAGCTTTCTTT
>NA|TRBV5-6|TRBD2|TRBJ2-7
CASSEGSSGTYEQYF
TGTGCCAGCAGTGAGGGGTCTAGCGGTACGTACGAGCAGTACTTC
>NA|TRBV2|NA|TRBJ2-7
CASLARPPGGEQYF
TGTGCCAGCCTAGCGAGGCCCCCAGGTGGCGAGCAGTACTTC
>NA|TRBV6-5|TRBD2|TRBJ2-5
CASSYGSGGYQETQYF
TGTGCCAGCAGTTACGGGAGCGGGGGGTACCAAGAGACCCAGTACTTC
>NA|TRBV4-1|NA|TRBJ2-3
CASSQSGVDTQYF
TGCGCCAGCAGCCAATCGGGGGTGGATACGCAGTATTTT
>NA|TRBV28|TRBD2|TRBJ2-1
CASRASKGRGGSEQFF
TGTGCCAGTCGTGCCTCGAAGGGGCGGGGGGGCAGTGAGCAGTTCTTC
>NA|TRBV5-1|NA|TRBJ2-3
CASSRDLLTDTQYF
TGCGCCAGCAGCCGGGACCTTCTCACAGATACGCAGTATTTT
>NA|TRBV30|NA|TRBJ2-6
CAWSVRGTLGANVLTF
TGTGCCTGGAGTGTACGGGGGACTCTGGGGGCCAACGTCCTGACTTTC
>NA|TRBV5-8|NA|TRBJ1-4
CASSFESGTFNEKLFF
TGTGCCAGCAGCTTTGAATCCGGGACATTTAATGAAAAACTGTTTTTT
>once|TRBV13|NA|TRBJ1-1
CASTLMLGDEAFF
TGTGCCAGCACCTTGATGTTGGGGGATGAAGCTTTCTTT
>NA|TRBV9|NA|TRBJ1-4
CASSVAPNRNEKLFF
TGTGCCAGCAGCGTAGCTCCGAACAGAAATGAAAAACTGTTTTTT
>once|TRBV10-1|TRBD1|TRBJ2-7
CASSDGTGGTSSYEQYF
TGCGCCAGCAGTGACGGGACAGGGGGAACTAGCTCCTACGAGCAGTACTTC
>NA|TRBV9|NA|TRBJ1-4
CASSGEGGVSTNEKLFF
TGTGCCAGCAGCGGAGAGGGTGGCGTTTCAACTAATGAAAAACTGTTTTTT